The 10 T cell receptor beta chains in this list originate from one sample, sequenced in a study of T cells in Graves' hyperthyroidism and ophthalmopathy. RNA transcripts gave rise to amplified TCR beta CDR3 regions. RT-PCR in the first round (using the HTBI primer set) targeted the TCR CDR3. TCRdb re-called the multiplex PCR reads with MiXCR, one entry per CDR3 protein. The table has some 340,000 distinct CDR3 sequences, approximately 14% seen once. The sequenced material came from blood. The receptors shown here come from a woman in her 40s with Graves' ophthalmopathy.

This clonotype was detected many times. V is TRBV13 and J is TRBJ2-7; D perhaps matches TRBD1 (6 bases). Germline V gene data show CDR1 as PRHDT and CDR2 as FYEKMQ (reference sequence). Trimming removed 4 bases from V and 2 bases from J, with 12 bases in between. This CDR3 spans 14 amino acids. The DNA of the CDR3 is TGTGCCAGCAGCTCCCGAAACAGGGCCTACGAGCAGTACTTC. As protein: CASSSRNRAYEQYF.

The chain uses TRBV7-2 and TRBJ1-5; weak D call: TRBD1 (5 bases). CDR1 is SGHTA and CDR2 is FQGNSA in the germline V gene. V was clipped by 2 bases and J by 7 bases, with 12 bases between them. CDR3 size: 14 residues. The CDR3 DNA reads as TGTGCCAGCAGCTTACAGGGTACGTACCAGCCCCAGCATTTT. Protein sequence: CASSLQGTYQPQHF.

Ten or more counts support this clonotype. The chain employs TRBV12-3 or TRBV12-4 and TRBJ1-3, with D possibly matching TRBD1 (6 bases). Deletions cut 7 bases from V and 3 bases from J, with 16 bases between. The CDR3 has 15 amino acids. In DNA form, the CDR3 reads TGTGCCAGCACCAGACAGGCTCGGGGTGGAAACACCATATATTTT. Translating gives CASTRQARGGNTIYF.

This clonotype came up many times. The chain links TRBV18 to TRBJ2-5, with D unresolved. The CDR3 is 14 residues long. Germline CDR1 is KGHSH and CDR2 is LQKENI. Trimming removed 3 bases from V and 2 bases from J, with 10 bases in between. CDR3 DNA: TGTGCCAGCTCACCCCGGAACACTCAAGAGACCCAGTACTTC. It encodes CASSPRNTQETQYF.

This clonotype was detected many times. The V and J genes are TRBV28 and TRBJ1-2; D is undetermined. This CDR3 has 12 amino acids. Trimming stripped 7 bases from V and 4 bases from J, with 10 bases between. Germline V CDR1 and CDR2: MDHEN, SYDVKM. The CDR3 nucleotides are TGTGCCAGCACCTCAGAATCCTATGGCTACACCTTC. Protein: CASTSESYGYTF.

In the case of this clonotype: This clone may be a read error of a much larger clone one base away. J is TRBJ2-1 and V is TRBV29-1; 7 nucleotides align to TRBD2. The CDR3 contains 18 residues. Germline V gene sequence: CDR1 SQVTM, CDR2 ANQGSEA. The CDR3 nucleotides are TGCAGCGTTAAAGATCTGGCCATGGGGGACTACAAATCCAATGAGCAGTTCTTC. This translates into CSVKDLAMGDYKSNEQFF.

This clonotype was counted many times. The CDR3 DNA reads TGTGCCAGCAGTCGAGGACAGGGCGTTGTCTACGAGCAGTACTTC. Protein: CASSRGQGVVYEQYF. The chain combines TRBV12-3 or TRBV12-4 with TRBJ2-7, with 8 bases identical to TRBD1. CDR3 length equals 15 residues. V lost 5 bases, J lost 3 bases, and 9 bases stayed unmatched.

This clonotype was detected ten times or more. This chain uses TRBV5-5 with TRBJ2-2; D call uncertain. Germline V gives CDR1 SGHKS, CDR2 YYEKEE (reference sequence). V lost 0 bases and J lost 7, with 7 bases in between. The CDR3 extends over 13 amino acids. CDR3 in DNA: TGTGCCAGCAGCTTGGAGGAAGGCGGGGAGCTGTTTTTT. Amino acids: CASSLEEGGELFF.

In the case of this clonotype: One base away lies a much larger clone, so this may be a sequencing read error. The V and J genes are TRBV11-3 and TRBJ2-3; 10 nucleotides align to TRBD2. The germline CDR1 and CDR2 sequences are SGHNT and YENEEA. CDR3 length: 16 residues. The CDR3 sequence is CASSLLLAGEGDSQYF. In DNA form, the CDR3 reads TGTGCCAGCAGCCTCCTCCTAGCGGGGGAGGGAGATTCGCAGTATTTT.

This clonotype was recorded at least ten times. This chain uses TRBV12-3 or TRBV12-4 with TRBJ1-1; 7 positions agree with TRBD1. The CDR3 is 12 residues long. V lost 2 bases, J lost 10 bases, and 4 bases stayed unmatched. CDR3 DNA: TGTGCCAGCAGTTTATCAGGGGGGGGAGCTTTCTTT. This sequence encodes CASSLSGGGAFF.